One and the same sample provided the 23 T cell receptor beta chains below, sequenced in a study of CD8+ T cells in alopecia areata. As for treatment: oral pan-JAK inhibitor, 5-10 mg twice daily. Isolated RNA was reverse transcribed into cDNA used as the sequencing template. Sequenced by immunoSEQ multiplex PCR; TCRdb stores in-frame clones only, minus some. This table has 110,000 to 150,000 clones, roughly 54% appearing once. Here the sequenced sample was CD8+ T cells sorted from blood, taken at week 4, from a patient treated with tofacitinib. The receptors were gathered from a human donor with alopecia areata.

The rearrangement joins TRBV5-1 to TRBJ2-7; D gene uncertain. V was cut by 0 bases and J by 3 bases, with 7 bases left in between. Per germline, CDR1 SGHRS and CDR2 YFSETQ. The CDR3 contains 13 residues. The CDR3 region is CASSLVSRYEQYF. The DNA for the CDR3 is TGCGCCAGCAGCTTGGTATCCCGCTACGAGCAGTACTTC.

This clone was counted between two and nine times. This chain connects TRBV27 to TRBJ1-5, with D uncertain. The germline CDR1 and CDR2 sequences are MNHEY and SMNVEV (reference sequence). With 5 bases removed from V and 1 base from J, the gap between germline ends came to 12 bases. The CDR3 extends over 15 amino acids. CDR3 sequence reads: CASSPSPGSNQPQHF. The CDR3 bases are TGTGCCAGCAGTCCCTCCCCCGGGAGCAATCAGCCCCAGCATTTT.

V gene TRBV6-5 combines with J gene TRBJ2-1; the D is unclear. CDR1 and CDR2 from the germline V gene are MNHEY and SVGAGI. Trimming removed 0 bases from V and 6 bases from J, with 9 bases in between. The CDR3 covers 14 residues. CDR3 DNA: TGTGCCAGCAGTTACTCCTTGGGGTCCAATGAGCAGTTCTTC. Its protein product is CASSYSLGSNEQFF.

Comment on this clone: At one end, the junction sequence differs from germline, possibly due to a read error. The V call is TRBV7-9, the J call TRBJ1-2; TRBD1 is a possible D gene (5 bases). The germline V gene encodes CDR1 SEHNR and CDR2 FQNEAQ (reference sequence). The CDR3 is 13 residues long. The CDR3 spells CASSLAPGTYRHF. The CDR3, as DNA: TGTGCCAGCAGCTTAGCGCCCGGGACTTACAGACACTTC.

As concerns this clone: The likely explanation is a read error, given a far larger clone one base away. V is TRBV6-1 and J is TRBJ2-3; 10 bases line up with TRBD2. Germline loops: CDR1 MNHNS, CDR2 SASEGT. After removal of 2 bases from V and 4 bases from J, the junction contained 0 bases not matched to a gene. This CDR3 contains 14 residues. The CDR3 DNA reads TGTGCCAGCAGTGAAAGCGGGGGGGCAGATACGCAGTATTTT. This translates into CASSESGGADTQYF.

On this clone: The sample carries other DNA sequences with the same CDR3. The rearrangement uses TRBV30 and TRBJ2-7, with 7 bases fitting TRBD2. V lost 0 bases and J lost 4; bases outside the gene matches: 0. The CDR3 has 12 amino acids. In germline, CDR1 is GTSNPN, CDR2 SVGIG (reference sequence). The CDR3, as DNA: TGTGCCTGGAGTGTCGGGGGGTACGAGCAGTACTTC. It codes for CAWSVGGYEQYF.

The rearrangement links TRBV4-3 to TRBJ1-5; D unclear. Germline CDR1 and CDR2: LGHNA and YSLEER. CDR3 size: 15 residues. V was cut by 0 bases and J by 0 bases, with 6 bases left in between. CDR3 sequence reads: CASSQDNFSNQPQHF. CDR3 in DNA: TGCGCCAGCAGCCAAGACAACTTTAGCAATCAGCCCCAGCATTTT.

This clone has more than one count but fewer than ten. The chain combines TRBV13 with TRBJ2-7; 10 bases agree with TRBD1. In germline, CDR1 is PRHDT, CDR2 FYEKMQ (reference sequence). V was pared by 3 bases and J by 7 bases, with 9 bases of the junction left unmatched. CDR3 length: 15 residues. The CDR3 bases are TGTGCCAGCAGCTTGGCGGGACAGGGGATAGAGGAGCAGTACTTC. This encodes CASSLAGQGIEEQYF.

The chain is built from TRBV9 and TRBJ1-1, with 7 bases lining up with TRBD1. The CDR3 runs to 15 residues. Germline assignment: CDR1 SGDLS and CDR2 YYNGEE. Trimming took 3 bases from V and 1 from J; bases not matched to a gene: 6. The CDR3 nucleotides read TGTGCCAGCAGCGCAGGGGGACTCCCGAACACTGAAGCTTTCTTT. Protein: CASSAGGLPNTEAFF.

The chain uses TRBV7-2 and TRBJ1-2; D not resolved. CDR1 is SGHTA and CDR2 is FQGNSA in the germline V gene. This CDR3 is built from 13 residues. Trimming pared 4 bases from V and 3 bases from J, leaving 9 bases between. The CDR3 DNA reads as TGTGCCAGCAGCTACGGAACCTACTATGGCTACACCTTC. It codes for CASSYGTYYGYTF.

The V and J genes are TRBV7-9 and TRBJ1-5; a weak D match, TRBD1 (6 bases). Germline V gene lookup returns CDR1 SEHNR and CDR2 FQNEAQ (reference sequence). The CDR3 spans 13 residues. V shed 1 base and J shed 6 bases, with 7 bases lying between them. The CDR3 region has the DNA TGTGCCAGCAGCTTAGAGGGGGTTCAGCCCCAGCATTTT. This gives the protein CASSLEGVQPQHF.

This chain's CDR3 is CASSQAASGRSEAFF. The CDR3 coding sequence is TGCGCCAGCAGCCAGGCTGCTTCTGGTCGGTCTGAAGCTTTCTTT. V usage is TRBV4-1 and J usage is TRBJ1-1; D unclear. Trimming cost V 3 bases and J 6 bases, with 17 bases left between them. The CDR3 runs to 15 residues. The V gene's germline CDR1 is MGHRA and CDR2 YSYEKL.

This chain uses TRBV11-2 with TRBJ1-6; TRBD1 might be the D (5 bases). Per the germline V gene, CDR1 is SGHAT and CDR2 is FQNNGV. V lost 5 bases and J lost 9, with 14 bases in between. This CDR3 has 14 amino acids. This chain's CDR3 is CASSTNPRGSPLHF. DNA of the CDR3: TGTGCCAGCAGCACTAATCCAAGGGGTTCACCCCTCCACTTT.

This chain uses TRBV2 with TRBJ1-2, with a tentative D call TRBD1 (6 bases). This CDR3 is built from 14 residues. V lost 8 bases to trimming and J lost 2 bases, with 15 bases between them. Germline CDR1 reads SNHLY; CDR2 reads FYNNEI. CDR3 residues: CASLHEGDNYGYTF. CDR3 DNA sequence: TGTGCCAGCCTCCATGAGGGGGACAACTATGGCTACACCTTC.

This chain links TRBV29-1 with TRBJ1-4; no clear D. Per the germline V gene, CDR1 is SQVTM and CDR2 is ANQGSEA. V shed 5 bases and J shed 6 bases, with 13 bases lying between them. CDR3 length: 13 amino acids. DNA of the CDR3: TGCAGCGTTAGCAACCGAAGGGATGAAAAACTGTTTTTT. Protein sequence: CSVSNRRDEKLFF.

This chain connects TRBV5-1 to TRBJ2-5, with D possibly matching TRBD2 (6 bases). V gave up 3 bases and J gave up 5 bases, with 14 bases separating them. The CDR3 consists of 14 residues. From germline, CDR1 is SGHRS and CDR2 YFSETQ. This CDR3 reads CASSSRGPVETQYF. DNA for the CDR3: TGCGCCAGCAGCTCGCGGGGACCGGTGGAGACCCAGTACTTC. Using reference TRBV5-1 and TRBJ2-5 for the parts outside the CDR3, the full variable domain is KAGVTQTPRYLIKTRGQQVTLSCSPISGHRSVSWYQQTPGQGLQFLFEYFSETQRNKGNFPGRFSGRQFSNSRSEMNVSTLELGDSALYLCASSSRGPVETQYFGPGTRLLVL.

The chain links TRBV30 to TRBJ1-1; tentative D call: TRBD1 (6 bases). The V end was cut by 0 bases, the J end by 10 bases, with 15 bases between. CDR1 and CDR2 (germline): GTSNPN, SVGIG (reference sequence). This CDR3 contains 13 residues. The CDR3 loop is CAWSVGGSDGAFF. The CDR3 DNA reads TGTGCCTGGAGTGTAGGGGGATCCGATGGAGCTTTCTTT. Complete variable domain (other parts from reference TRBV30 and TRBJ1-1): SQTIHQWPATLVQPVGSPLSLECTVEGTSNPNLYWYRQAAGRGLQLLFYSVGIGQISSEVPQNLSASRPQDRQFILSSKKLLLSDSGFYLCAWSVGGSDGAFFGQGTRLTVV.

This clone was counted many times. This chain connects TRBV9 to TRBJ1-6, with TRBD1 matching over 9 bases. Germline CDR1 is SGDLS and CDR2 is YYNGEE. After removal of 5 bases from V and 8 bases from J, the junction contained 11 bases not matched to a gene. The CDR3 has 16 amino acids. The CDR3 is CASSTSGTGRHSPLHF. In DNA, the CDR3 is TGTGCCAGCAGTACATCCGGGACAGGGCGCCATTCACCCCTCCACTTT. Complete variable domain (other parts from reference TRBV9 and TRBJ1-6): DSGVTQTPKHLITATGQRVTLRCSPRSGDLSVYWYQQSLDQGLQFLIQYYNGEERAKGNILERFSAQQFPDLHSELNLSSLELGDSALYFCASSTSGTGRHSPLHFGNGTRLTVT.

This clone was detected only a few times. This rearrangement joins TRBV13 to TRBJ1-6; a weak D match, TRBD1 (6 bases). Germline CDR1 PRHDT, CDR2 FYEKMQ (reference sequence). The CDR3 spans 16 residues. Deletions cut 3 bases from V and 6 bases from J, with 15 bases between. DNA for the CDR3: TGTGCCAGCAGCTTCCAGGGGATGGGGTCTAATTCACCCCTCCACTTT. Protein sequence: CASSFQGMGSNSPLHF.

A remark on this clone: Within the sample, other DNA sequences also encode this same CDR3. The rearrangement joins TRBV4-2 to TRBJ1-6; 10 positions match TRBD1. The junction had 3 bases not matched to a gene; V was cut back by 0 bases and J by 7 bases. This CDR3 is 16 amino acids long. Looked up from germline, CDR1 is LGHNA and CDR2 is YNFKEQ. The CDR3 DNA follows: TGTGCCAGCAGCCAAGATCCGGGACAGGGGAATTCACCCCTCCACTTT. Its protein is CASSQDPGQGNSPLHF.

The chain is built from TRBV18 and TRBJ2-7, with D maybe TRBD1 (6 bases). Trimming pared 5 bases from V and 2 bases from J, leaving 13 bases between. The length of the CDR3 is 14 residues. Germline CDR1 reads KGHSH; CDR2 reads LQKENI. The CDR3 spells CASSSRGIPYEQYF. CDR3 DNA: TGTGCCAGCTCATCCAGGGGAATACCCTACGAGCAGTACTTC.

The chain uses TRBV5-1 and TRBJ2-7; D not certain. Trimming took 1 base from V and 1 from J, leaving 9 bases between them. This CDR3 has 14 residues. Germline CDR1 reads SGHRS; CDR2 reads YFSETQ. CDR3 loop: CASSLIGSSYEQYF. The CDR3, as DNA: TGCGCCAGCAGCTTGATCGGCAGTTCCTACGAGCAGTACTTC.

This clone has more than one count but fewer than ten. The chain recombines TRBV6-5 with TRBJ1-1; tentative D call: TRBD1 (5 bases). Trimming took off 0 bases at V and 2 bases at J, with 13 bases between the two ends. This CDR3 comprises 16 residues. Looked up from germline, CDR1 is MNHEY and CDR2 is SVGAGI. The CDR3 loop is CASSYSLNQGNTEAFF. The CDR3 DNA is TGTGCCAGCAGTTACTCGTTAAACCAGGGAAACACTGAAGCTTTCTTT.